The sequence of this T cell receptor beta chain was determined in a study of blood T cell repertoires in COVID-19. Assay used: immunoSEQ multiplex PCR; TCRdb lists only in-frame clones, some missing. The sample carries some 250,000 clones, roughly 86% recorded once. The source of this sequence is a woman in her 70s with active or convalescent COVID-19. The specimen sequenced was peripheral blood.

The CDR3 region is CASSQDAGYGYTF. CDR3 nucleotide sequence: TGCGCCAGCAGCCAAGATGCCGGCTATGGCTACACCTTC. This chain joins TRBV4-3 and TRBJ1-2; D is unresolved. This CDR3 is 13 amino acids long. Trimming removed 0 bases from V and 4 bases from J, with 6 bases in between. Germline CDR1 reads LGHNA; CDR2 reads YSLEER.